The 6 T cell receptor beta chains below all came from one sample that was sequenced in a study of blood T cell repertoires in COVID-19. This table comes from immunoSEQ multiplex PCR, and its TCRdb copy is limited to in-frame clones, with some not included. The sample holds about 250,000 clones, over 65% seen once. Specimen: peripheral blood. The receptor source for this set is a woman older than 75 with acute or convalescent COVID-19.

V and J are TRBV20-1 and TRBJ2-7; possibly TRBD2 for D (6 bases). CDR1 and CDR2 (germline): DFQATT, SNEGSKA (reference sequence). V dropped 3 bases and J dropped 2 bases, with 11 bases sitting between them. CDR3 length: 13 residues. CDR3: CSASISGAYEQYF. The CDR3 coding sequence is TGCAGTGCTAGTATTAGCGGAGCCTACGAGCAGTACTTC.

The chain is built from TRBV5-5 and TRBJ1-6; 7 bases line up with TRBD1. This CDR3 contains 15 residues. J was trimmed by 9 bases and V by 4 bases; bases with no gene match: 10. In germline, CDR1 is SGHKS, CDR2 YYEKEE (reference sequence). The CDR3 DNA reads TGTGCCAGCAGCGCAACACGACAGGGCGGTTCACCCCTCCACTTT. Protein: CASSATRQGGSPLHF.

This chain connects TRBV19 to TRBJ2-7, with D unresolved. The V gene lost 3 bases and the J gene lost 2 bases, with 14 bases spanning the gap. This CDR3 comprises 15 residues. CDR1 and CDR2 (germline): LNHDA, SQIVND (reference sequence). CDR3 DNA sequence: TGTGCCAGTAGTATCCAGCAGGCGACCGCCTACGAGCAGTACTTC. It encodes CASSIQQATAYEQYF.

The V call is TRBV9, the J call TRBJ1-1; 7 bases fit TRBD1. This CDR3 has 17 amino acids. V was pared by 0 bases and J by 0 bases, with 8 bases of the junction left unmatched. Germline assignment: CDR1 SGDLS and CDR2 YYNGEE. For the CDR3, the DNA is TGTGCCAGCAGCGTAGACCCCGTCCAGGGGGTGAACACTGAAGCTTTCTTT. It translates to CASSVDPVQGVNTEAFF.

The chain employs TRBV29-1 and TRBJ2-4, with 10 bases that match TRBD1. The J segment lost 7 bases and the V segment lost 4 bases, leaving 7 bases of the junction unmatched. CDR1 is SQVTM and CDR2 is ANQGSEA in the germline V gene. The CDR3 loop spans 14 amino acids. The CDR3 protein is CSVAGGQGSNIQYF. The CDR3 DNA reads as TGCAGCGTTGCGGGGGGACAGGGGAGCAACATTCAGTACTTC.

The chain employs TRBV20-1 and TRBJ2-1; possibly TRBD2 for D (6 bases). V dropped 2 bases and J dropped 11 bases, with 7 bases sitting between them. The germline V gene has CDR1 DFQATT and CDR2 SNEGSKA (reference sequence). The CDR3 contains 10 residues. This CDR3 is CSARREKQFF. Written as DNA, the CDR3 is TGCAGTGCTAGACGGGAGAAGCAGTTCTTC.